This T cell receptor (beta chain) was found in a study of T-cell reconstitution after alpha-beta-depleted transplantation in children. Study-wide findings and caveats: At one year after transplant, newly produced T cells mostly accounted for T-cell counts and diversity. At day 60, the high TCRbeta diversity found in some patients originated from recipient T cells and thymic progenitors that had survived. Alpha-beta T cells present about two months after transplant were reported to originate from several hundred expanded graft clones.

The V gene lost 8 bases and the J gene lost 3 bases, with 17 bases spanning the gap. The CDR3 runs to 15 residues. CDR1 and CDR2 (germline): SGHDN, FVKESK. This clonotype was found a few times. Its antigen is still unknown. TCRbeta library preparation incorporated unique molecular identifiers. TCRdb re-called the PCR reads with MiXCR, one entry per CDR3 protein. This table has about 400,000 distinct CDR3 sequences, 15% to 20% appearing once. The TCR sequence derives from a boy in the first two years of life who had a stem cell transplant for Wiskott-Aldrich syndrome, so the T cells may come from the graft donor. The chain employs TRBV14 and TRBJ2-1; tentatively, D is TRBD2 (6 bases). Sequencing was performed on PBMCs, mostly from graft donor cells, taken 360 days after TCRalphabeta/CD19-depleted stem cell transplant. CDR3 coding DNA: TGTGCCAGCTCACCGCCGACGGGAGTCTACAATGAGCAGTTCTTC. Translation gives CASSPPTGVYNEQFF.